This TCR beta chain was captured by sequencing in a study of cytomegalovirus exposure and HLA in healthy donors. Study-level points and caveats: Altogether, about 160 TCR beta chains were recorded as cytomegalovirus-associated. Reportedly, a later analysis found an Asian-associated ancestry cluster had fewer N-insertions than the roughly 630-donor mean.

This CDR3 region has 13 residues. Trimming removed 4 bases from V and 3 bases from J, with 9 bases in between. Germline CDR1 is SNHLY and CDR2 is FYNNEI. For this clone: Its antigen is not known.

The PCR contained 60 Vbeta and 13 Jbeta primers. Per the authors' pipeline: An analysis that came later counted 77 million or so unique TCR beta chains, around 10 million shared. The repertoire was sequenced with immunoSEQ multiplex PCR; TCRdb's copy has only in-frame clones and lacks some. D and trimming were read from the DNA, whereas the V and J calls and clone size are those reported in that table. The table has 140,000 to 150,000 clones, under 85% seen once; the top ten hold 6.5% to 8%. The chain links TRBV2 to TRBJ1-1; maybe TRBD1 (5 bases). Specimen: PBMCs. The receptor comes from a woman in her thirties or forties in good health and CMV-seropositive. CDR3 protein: CASSGQIYTEAFF. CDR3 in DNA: TGTGCCAGCAGTGGACAGATCTACACTGAAGCTTTCTTT.